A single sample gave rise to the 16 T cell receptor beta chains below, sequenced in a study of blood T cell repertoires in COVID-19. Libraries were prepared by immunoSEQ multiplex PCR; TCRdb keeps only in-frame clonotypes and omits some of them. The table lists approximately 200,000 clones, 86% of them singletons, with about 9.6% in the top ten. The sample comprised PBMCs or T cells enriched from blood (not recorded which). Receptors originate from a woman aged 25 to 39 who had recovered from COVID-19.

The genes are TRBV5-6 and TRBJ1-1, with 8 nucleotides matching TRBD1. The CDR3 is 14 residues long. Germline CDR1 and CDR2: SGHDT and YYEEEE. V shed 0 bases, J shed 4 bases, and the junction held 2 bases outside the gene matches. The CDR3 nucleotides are TGTGCCAGCAGCTTGGCCGGGACAGGCACTGAAGCTTTCTTT. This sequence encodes CASSLAGTGTEAFF. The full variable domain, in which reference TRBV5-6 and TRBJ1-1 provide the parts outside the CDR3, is DAGVTQSPTHLIKTRGQQVTLRCSPKSGHDTVSWYQQALGQGPQFIFQYYEEEERQRGNFPDRFSGHQFPNYSSELNVNALLLGDSALYLCASSLAGTGTEAFFGQGTRLTVV.

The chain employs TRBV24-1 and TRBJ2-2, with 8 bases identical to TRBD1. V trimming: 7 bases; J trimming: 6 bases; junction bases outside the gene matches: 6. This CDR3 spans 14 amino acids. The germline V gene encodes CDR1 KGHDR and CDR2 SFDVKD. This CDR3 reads CATRQGAGAGELFF. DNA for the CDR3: TGTGCCACCAGGCAGGGGGCGGGTGCCGGGGAGCTGTTTTTT.

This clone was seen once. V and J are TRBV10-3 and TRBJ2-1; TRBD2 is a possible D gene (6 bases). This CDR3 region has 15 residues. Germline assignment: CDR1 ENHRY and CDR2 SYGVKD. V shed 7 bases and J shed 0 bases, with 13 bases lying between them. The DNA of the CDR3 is TGTGCCATCATGTCGACCGGGAGCTCCTACAATGAGCAGTTCTTC. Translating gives CAIMSTGSSYNEQFF.

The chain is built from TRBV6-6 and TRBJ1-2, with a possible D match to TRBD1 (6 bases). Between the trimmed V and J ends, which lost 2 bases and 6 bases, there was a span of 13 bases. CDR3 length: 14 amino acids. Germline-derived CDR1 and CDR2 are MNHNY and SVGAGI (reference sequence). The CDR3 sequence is CASSYTKGGDGYTF. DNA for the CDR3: TGTGCCAGCAGTTACACTAAAGGGGGGGATGGCTACACCTTC.

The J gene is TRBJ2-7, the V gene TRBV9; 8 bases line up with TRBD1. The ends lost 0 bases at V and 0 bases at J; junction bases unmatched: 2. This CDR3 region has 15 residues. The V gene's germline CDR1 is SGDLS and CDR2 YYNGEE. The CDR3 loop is CASSVAGGGSYEQYF. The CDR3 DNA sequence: TGTGCCAGCAGCGTAGCAGGGGGCGGCTCCTACGAGCAGTACTTC.

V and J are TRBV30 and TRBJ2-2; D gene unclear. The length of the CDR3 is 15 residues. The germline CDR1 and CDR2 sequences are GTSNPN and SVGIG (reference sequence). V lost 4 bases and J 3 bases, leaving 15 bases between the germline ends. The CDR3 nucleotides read TGTGCCTGGACCTCAGAAGCTGGGCACACCGGGGAGCTGTTTTTT. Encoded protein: CAWTSEAGHTGELFF.

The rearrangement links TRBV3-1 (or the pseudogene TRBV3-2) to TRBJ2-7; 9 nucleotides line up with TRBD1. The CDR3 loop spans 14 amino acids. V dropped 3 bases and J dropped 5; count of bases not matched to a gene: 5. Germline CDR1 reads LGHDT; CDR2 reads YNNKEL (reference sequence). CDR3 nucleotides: TGTGCCAGCAGCCACGGACAGGGGAGTAACGAGCAGTACTTC. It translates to CASSHGQGSNEQYF.

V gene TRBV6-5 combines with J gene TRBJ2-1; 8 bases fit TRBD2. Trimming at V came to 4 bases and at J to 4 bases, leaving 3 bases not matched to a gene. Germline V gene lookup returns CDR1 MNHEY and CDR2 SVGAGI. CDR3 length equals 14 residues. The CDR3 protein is CASSWREEYNEQFF. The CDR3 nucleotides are TGTGCCAGCAGTTGGCGGGAGGAATACAATGAGCAGTTCTTC.

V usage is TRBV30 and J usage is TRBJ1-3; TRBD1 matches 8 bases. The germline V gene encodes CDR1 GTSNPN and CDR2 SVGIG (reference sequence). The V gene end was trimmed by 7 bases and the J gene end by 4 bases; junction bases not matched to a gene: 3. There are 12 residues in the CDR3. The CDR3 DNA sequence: TGTGCCTTCTGGACAGGGGGAAACACCATATATTTT. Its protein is CAFWTGGNTIYF. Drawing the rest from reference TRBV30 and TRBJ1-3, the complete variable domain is SQTIHQWPATLVQPVGSPLSLECTVEGTSNPNLYWYRQAAGRGLQLLFYSVGIGQISSEVPQNLSASRPQDRQFILSSKKLLLSDSGFYLCAFWTGGNTIYFGEGSWLTVV.

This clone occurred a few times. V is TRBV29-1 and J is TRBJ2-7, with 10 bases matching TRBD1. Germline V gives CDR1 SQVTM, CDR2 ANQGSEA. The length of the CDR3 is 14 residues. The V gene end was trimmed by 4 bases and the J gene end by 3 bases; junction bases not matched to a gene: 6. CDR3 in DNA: TGCAGCGTTGTCATCAGGGACAGGGGCTACGAGCAGTACTTC. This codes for CSVVIRDRGYEQYF.

Here the CDR3 DNA reads TGCGCCAGCAGCTCGGACAGGGGCGACGAGGACCAGACGACTGAAGCTTTCTTT. Translated, it gives CASSSDRGDEDQTTEAFF. The chain joins TRBV5-1 to TRBJ1-1; the match to TRBD1 covers 9 bases. CDR1 is SGHRS and CDR2 is YFSETQ in the germline V gene. J was trimmed by 5 bases and V by 3 bases; bases with no gene match: 17. This CDR3 region has 18 residues. Supplemented by reference TRBV5-1 and TRBJ1-1, the full variable domain reads KAGVTQTPRYLIKTRGQQVTLSCSPISGHRSVSWYQQTPGQGLQFLFEYFSETQRNKGNFPGRFSGRQFSNSRSEMNVSTLELGDSALYLCASSSDRGDEDQTTEAFFGQGTRLTVV.

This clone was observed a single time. CDR3 in amino acids: CASSPVVYPGLTEAFF. CDR3 DNA sequence: TGTGCCAGCAGCCCGGTCGTCTACCCGGGACTCACTGAAGCTTTCTTT. The genes are TRBV11-2 and TRBJ1-1; maybe TRBD1 (5 bases). Germline loops: CDR1 SGHAT, CDR2 FQNNGV. V was cut by 5 bases and J by 4 bases, with 20 bases left in between. This CDR3 has 16 amino acids.

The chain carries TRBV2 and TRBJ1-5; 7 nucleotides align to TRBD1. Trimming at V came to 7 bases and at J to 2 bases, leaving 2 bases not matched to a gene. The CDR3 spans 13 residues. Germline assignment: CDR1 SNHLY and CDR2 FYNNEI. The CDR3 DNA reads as TGTGCCAGCAACGGACAGGGCAATCAGCCCCAGCATTTT. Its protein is CASNGQGNQPQHF.

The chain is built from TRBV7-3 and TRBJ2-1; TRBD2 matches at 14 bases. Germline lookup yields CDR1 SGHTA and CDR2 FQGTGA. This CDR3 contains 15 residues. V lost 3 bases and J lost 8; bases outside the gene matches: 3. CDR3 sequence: CASSFSGLAGDEQFF. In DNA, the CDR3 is TGTGCCAGCAGCTTCTCGGGACTAGCGGGAGATGAGCAGTTCTTC. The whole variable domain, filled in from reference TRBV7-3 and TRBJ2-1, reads GAGVSQTPSNKVTEKGKYVELRCDPISGHTALYWYRQSLGQGPEFLIYFQGTGAADDSGLPNDRFFAVRPEGSVSTLKIQRTERGDSAVYLCASSFSGLAGDEQFFGPGTRLTVL.

The CDR3 nucleotides read TGCGCCAGCAGAGCACAGCCGGGACTAGCAAACAATGAGCAGTTCTTC. Its translation is CASRAQPGLANNEQFF. This chain connects TRBV5-1 to TRBJ2-1; 9 nucleotides align to TRBD2. The V gene's germline CDR1 is SGHRS and CDR2 YFSETQ. V shed 5 bases and J 5 bases; nucleotides not matched to a gene: 11. CDR3 length: 16 residues.

The CDR3 coding sequence is TGTGCCAGCAGTGGACTTTTGGCTTGGGGTGGAAACACCATATATTTT. Its protein is CASSGLLAWGGNTIYF. The chain is built from TRBV28 and TRBJ1-3; no reliable D call. Deletions cut 5 bases from V and 3 bases from J, with 17 bases between. CDR1 MDHEN and CDR2 SYDVKM come from the germline V gene. There are 16 residues in the CDR3.